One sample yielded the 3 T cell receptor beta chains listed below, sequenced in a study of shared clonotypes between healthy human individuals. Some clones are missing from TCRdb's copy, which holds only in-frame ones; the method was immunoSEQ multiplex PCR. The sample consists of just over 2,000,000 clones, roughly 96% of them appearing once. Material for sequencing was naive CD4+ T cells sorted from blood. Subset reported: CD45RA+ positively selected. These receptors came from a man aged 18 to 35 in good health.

In DNA form, the CDR3 reads TGTGCCAGCGGGACGGCCACTAATGAAAAACTGTTTTTT. Amino acids: CASGTATNEKLFF. The chain has TRBV9 and TRBJ1-4; D possibly corresponds to TRBD1 (5 bases). V was trimmed by 7 bases and J by 2 bases, leaving 9 bases between them. CDR3 length: 13 amino acids. The germline V gene has CDR1 SGDLS and CDR2 YYNGEE.

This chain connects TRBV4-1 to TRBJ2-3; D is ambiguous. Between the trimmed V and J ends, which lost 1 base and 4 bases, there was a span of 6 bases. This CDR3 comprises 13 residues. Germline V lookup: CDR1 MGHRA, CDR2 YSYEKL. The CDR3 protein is CASSQVSPDTQYF. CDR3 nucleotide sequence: TGCGCCAGCAGCCAAGTTTCCCCAGATACGCAGTATTTT.

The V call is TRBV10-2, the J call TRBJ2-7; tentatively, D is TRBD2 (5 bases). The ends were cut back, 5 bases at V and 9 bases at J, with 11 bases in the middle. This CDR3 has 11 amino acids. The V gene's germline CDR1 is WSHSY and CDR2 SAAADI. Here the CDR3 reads CASSSGLGQYF. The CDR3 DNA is TGCGCCAGCAGTTCTGGACTTGGGCAGTACTTC.